This entry lists 14 T cell receptor beta chains sequenced from one sample in a study of blood T cells in healthy people across ages. Next came a second PCR, run for about 6 to 11 cycles, which used a sample-barcoded 5' primer along with a J-beta primer mix. One entry per CDR3 protein, called by TCRdb with MiXCR from the 5' RACE reads. The sample carries roughly 1,700,000 distinct CDR3 sequences, 28% recorded once. Sequencing was performed on blood. These receptors were obtained from a woman in her 30s in good health.

The chain carries TRBV7-9 and TRBJ1-3; unclear D gene. The CDR3 totals 15 residues. The V gene's germline CDR1 is SEHNR and CDR2 FQNEAQ (reference sequence). V was pared by 10 bases and J by 0 bases, with 16 bases between. The CDR3 sequence is CATSREPSSGNTIYF. The CDR3 DNA reads TGTGCCACCTCTAGGGAACCATCCTCTGGAAACACCATATATTTT.

This rearrangement joins TRBV5-4 to TRBJ1-1; D is ambiguous. CDR3 length equals 16 residues. The V end was cut by 4 bases, the J end by 1 base, with 17 bases between. Germline-derived CDR1 and CDR2 are SGHNT and YYREEE (reference sequence). Written as DNA, the CDR3 is TGTGCCAGCAGCCCACCCGGAGTGGCGGCGAACACTGAAGCTTTCTTT. Protein: CASSPPGVAANTEAFF.

This clonotype appeared many times. The rearrangement uses TRBV28 and TRBJ2-7; 9 positions match TRBD2. This CDR3 is 13 amino acids long. Germline V gene lookup returns CDR1 MDHEN and CDR2 SYDVKM. V trimming: 8 bases; J trimming: 2 bases; junction bases outside the gene matches: 4. The CDR3 here is CASATSGTYEQYF. The CDR3 DNA sequence: TGTGCCAGCGCGACTAGCGGTACCTACGAGCAGTACTTC. The full variable domain, in which reference TRBV28 and TRBJ2-7 provide the parts outside the CDR3, is DVKVTQSSRYLVKRTGEKVFLECVQDMDHENMFWYRQDPGLGLRLIYFSYDVKMKEKGDIPEGYSVSREKKERFSLILESASTNQTSMYLCASATSGTYEQYFGPGTRLTVT.

This clonotype came up a few times. The chain has TRBV11-3 and TRBJ1-5; 7 bases are a match to TRBD1. Germline CDR1 SGHNT, CDR2 YENEEA. The CDR3 has 18 residues. V was clipped by 1 base and J by 0 bases; unmatched bases: 9. CDR3 in DNA: TGTGCCAGCAGCTTAGCCGGGGACAGAAAACATAGCAATCAGCCCCAGCATTTT. It encodes CASSLAGDRKHSNQPQHF.

This clonotype was observed a handful of times. This chain connects TRBV5-5 to TRBJ1-2, with D possibly TRBD1 on 6 matching bases. V was cut by 2 bases and J by 4 bases, with 12 bases left in between. This CDR3 region has 14 residues. The V gene's germline CDR1 is SGHKS and CDR2 YYEKEE (reference sequence). The chain's CDR3 is CASSLDGTPYGYTF. The CDR3, as DNA: TGTGCCAGCAGCTTAGACGGGACACCCTATGGCTACACCTTC.

Details on this clonotype: The junction and the germline gene differ at one end; a read error may be behind it. The chain combines TRBV20-1 with TRBJ1-2; tentative D call: TRBD1 (6 bases). Germline loops: CDR1 DFQATT, CDR2 SNEGSKA (reference sequence). The CDR3 loop spans 15 amino acids. The CDR3 loop reads CSAWATGKDRYDYTF. As DNA, the CDR3 is TGCAGTGCCTGGGCAACAGGGAAAGACCGCTATGACTACACCTTC.

This chain joins TRBV9 and TRBJ1-1; 9 bases map to TRBD1. Germline V gives CDR1 SGDLS, CDR2 YYNGEE. J lost 3 bases, V lost 8 bases, and 11 bases had no gene match. This CDR3 contains 15 residues. Here the CDR3 DNA reads TGTGCCAGTGGGACCGGGCGGACAGGGGACACTGAAGCTTTCTTT. Translation: CASGTGRTGDTEAFF.

The sample holds a few counts of this clonotype. A read error is possible here, since a much larger clone lies one base away. The rearrangement joins TRBV20-1 to TRBJ2-7, with 10 nucleotides matching TRBD2. CDR3 length: 22 residues. The germline CDR1 and CDR2 sequences are DFQATT and SNEGSKA (reference sequence). The CDR3 bases are TGCAGTGTTAGAGATTACCCAGCGGGAGGGCCGGGGGGGCTATCGCTATCACACGAGCAGTACTTC. Its translation is CSVRDYPAGGPGGLSLSHEQYF.

The rearrangement uses TRBV5-1 and TRBJ2-1; D ambiguous. Judging by the DNA end, TRBJ2-7 fits better; the J call may be wrong. The CDR3 length is 14 residues. Per the germline V gene, CDR1 is SGHRS and CDR2 is YFSETQ. As DNA, the CDR3 is TGCGCCAGCAGCCCGCAGAGCTCCTACAATGAGCAGTACTTC. This gives the protein CASSPQSSYNEQYF.

In its sample, this clonotype was seen many times. The V and J genes are TRBV7-7 and TRBJ2-7; unclear D gene. This CDR3 is built from 14 residues. Trimming cost V 3 bases and J 1 base, with 10 bases left between them. From germline, CDR1 is SSHAT and CDR2 FNYEAQ (reference sequence). The CDR3 reads CASSLNEQSYEQYF. CDR3 nucleotides: TGTGCCAGCAGCTTGAACGAACAATCCTACGAGCAGTACTTC.

This clonotype was seen more than once but under ten times. The V call is TRBV11-2, the J call TRBJ1-1; D is unclear. CDR1 and CDR2 from the germline V gene are SGHAT and FQNNGV. CDR3 length: 15 residues. The V end was cut by 1 base, the J end by 0 bases, with 9 bases between. The CDR3 nucleotides read TGTGCCAGCAGCTTAGGGCGGGTCATGAACACTGAAGCTTTCTTT. The encoded protein is CASSLGRVMNTEAFF. The whole variable domain, filled in from reference TRBV11-2 and TRBJ1-1, reads EAGVAQSPRYKIIEKRQSVAFWCNPISGHATLYWYQQILGQGPKLLIQFQNNGVVDDSQLPKDRFSAERLKGVDSTLKIQPAKLEDSAVYLCASSLGRVMNTEAFFGQGTRLTVV.

The chain uses TRBV5-1 and TRBJ1-2, with no clear D. CDR3 length: 14 amino acids. Germline-derived CDR1 and CDR2 are SGHRS and YFSETQ. Trimming pared 4 bases from V and 10 bases from J, leaving 20 bases between. CDR3 in DNA: TGCGCCAGCAGCACCGGACCCCCATCGGGGAACTACACCTTC. It encodes CASSTGPPSGNYTF. The full variable domain, its missing parts supplied by reference TRBV5-1 and TRBJ1-2, is KAGVTQTPRYLIKTRGQQVTLSCSPISGHRSVSWYQQTPGQGLQFLFEYFSETQRNKGNFPGRFSGRQFSNSRSEMNVSTLELGDSALYLCASSTGPPSGNYTFGSGTRLTVV.

This chain connects TRBV20-1 to TRBJ2-7; TRBD2 agrees at 9 bases. From germline, CDR1 is DFQATT and CDR2 SNEGSKA (reference sequence). Trimming at V came to 0 bases and at J to 3 bases, leaving 6 bases not matched to a gene. The CDR3 length is 15 residues. CDR3 sequence reads: CSARDSAGGLYEQYF. CDR3 in DNA: TGCAGTGCTAGAGACTCAGCGGGAGGCCTCTACGAGCAGTACTTC.

This clonotype was found many times. This chain uses TRBV7-2 with TRBJ2-6; possible D gene TRBD1, 5 bases. Trimming took off 1 base at V and 2 bases at J, with 9 bases between the two ends. Germline CDR1 reads SGHTA; CDR2 reads FQGNSA. The CDR3 is 16 amino acids. The CDR3 bases are TGTGCCAGCAGCTTAGGGGGCTTGGCTGGGGCCAACGTCCTGACTTTC. Its translation is CASSLGGLAGANVLTF. The full variable domain, its missing parts supplied by reference TRBV7-2 and TRBJ2-6, is GAGVSQSPSNKVTEKGKDVELRCDPISGHTALYWYRQSLGQGLEFLIYFQGNSAPDKSGLPSDRFSAERTGGSVSTLTIQRTQQEDSAVYLCASSLGGLAGANVLTFGAGSRLTVL.